This T cell receptor (beta chain) was obtained from a study of shared clonotypes between healthy human individuals. General observations from the study: Clonotype sharing across four donors was observed for around 4.8% of naive CD4 clonotypes.

Profiled with immunoSEQ multiplex PCR; TCRdb holds only in-frame clones, not every one. The data contain fewer than 1.8 million clones, approximately 98.5% of them singletons. Points on this clone: Its antigen is still unknown.

The CDR3 is made up of 11 amino acids. Germline V gives CDR1 DFQATT, CDR2 SNEGSKA (reference sequence). The ends were cut back, 0 bases at V and 6 bases at J, with 5 bases in the middle. V usage is TRBV20-1 and J usage is TRBJ1-1; D gene uncertain. The source material was naive CD4+ T cells sorted from blood. The subset was: CD45RA+ positively selected. This receptor was identified in a man under 40 in good health. The DNA for the CDR3 is TGCAGTGCTAGAGATTACGCTGAAGCTTTCTTT. Its protein product is CSARDYAEAFF.